This T cell receptor beta chain was identified in a study of blood T cell repertoires in COVID-19. The overall study: T cells, B-cell-depleted T cells, or PBMCs provided the cDNA or gDNA that served as material.

Germline V lookup: CDR1 ENHRY, CDR2 SYGVKD. V was trimmed by 10 bases and J by 2 bases, leaving 15 bases between them. The CDR3 is 14 residues long. Profiling relied on immunoSEQ multiplex PCR, and the TCRdb table lists in-frame clones only, not all of them. Among about 280,000 clones listed, roughly 90% were seen once. The sample taken for sequencing was peripheral blood. The chain recombines TRBV10-3 with TRBJ1-3, with D possibly being TRBD1 (5 bases). The sequence came from a woman aged 45-60 years who had recovered from COVID-19. CDR3 residues: CASNLVGAGNTIYF. The CDR3 DNA reads as TGTGCCAGCAACCTGGTAGGGGCTGGAAACACCATATATTTT.